The rows below give T cell receptor beta chains drawn from one sample of a study of shared clonotypes between healthy human individuals. Here immunoSEQ multiplex PCR was the method, and the copy in TCRdb shows in-frame clones only, minus some. The sample contains approximately 2.5 million clones, 80% to 95% of which appear only once. The specimen was naive CD4+ T cells from PBMCs. These receptors came from a man aged 18 to 29 in good health. Some clones in this sample may be carry-over from other donors' samples. Each CDR3 is given with its conserved first and last residue. The D gene is left open where the match is weak. Some rows mark clone size as missing; the rest say once, few, many or name a class of expanded clone.

>16|.|TRBV9|TRBJ2-6|.
TGTGCCAGCAGCGTAGATGGGGCGTCTGGGGCCAACGTCCTGACTTTC
CASSVDGASGANVLTF
>13|.|TRBV2|TRBJ2-5|.
TGTGCCAGCACCCGGACCGGCCATGAGACCCAGTACTTC
CASTRTGHETQYF
>14|.|TRBV5-6|TRBJ1-2|.
TGTGCCAGCAGCCTGGGCCCCGGGCGGTATGGCTACACCTTC
CASSLGPGRYGYTF
>14|.|TRBV11-3|TRBJ2-3|.
TGTGCCAGCAGCTTAGGGGCGGACACAGATACGCAGTATTTT
CASSLGADTDTQYF
>15|.|TRBV15|TRBJ2-1|.
TGTGCCACCAGCGCTGGGCGGGGCGGTTACAATGAGCAGTTCTTC
CATSAGRGGYNEQFF
>12|.|TRBV6-4|TRBJ2-5|.
TGTGCCAGCAGTGACTCGAGAGAGACCCAGTACTTC
CASSDSRETQYF
>13|.|TRBV30|TRBJ2-1|once
TGTGCCTGGAGTTGGGTGGTTCCCAATGAGCAGTTCTTC
CAWSWVVPNEQFF
>15|.|TRBV5-8|TRBJ1-5|once
TGTGCCAGCAGCTTGTATCGGGGGCTTAATCAGCCCCAGCATTTT
CASSLYRGLNQPQHF
>15|TRBD2|TRBV6-5|TRBJ2-7|.
TGTGCCAGCAGGCCCCCGGGGACGGGAGGAAACGAGCAGTACTTC
CASRPPGTGGNEQYF
>16|TRBD2|TRBV5-4|TRBJ2-1|.
TGTGCCAGCAGCTGGACTAGCGGGAGCTCCTACAATGAGCAGTTCTTC
CASSWTSGSSYNEQFF
>14|.|TRBV12-5|TRBJ2-2|.
TGTGCTAGTGGTTTTTCGGTGAACACCGGGGAGCTGTTTTTT
CASGFSVNTGELFF
>15|.|TRBV7-8|TRBJ2-7|.
TGTGCCAGCAGCCCCACCGGGACCCCCAGGGGTGAGCAGTACTTC
CASSPTGTPRGEQYF
>15|TRBD2|TRBV7-2|TRBJ2-7|.
TGTGCCAGCAGCTTGCCCCGCGGGAGGACCTACGAGCAGTACTTC
CASSLPRGRTYEQYF
>17|.|TRBV4-1|TRBJ1-6|.
TGCGCCAGCAGCCAAGACATGCCCGGCTCCTATAATTCACCCCTCCACTTT
CASSQDMPGSYNSPLHF
>13|.|TRBV4-1|TRBJ2-5|.
TGCGCCAGCAGCCGGACCATCGGGGAGACCCAGTACTTC
CASSRTIGETQYF
>16|TRBD2|TRBV10-3|TRBJ2-2|.
TGTGCCATCAAGGAACTAGCGGGCCTATCCCCCGGGGAGCTGTTTTTT
CAIKELAGLSPGELFF
>13|TRBD1|TRBV28|TRBJ1-2|.
TGTGCCAGCAGTCCCAACAGGGGCTATGGCTACACCTTC
CASSPNRGYGYTF
>15|TRBD1|TRBV9|TRBJ2-7|.
TGTGCCAGCAGCGCTTCTCCAGGGACAGTTCACGAGCAGTACTTC
CASSASPGTVHEQYF
>13|.|TRBV14|TRBJ2-5|.
TGTGCCAGCAGCCAAGGTCAGGCAGAGACCCAGTACTTC
CASSQGQAETQYF
>13|.|TRBV28|TRBJ2-7|.
TGTGCCAGTGGGCCAGGGGGGCACTACGAGCAGTACTTC
CASGPGGHYEQYF
>16|.|TRBV18|TRBJ2-4|.
TGTGCCAGCTCACCACCAACAGGATTAGCCAAAAACATTCAGTACTTC
CASSPPTGLAKNIQYF
>13|.|TRBV14|TRBJ2-7|.
TGTGCCAGCAGCCGGAGTGAGAGCTACGAGCAGTACTTC
CASSRSESYEQYF
>14|.|TRBV7-9|TRBJ2-2|.
TGTGCCAGCAGCTTCTACGGAGACACCGGGGAGCTGTTTTTT
CASSFYGDTGELFF
>16|.|TRBV2|TRBJ2-2|.
TGTGCCAGCAGTCTAGACTTTGGGGTTCAGTACGGGGAGCTGTTTTTT
CASSLDFGVQYGELFF
>15|.|TRBV27|TRBJ2-2|once
TGTGCCAGCAGTTTTGAGGGGCGCGACACCGGGGAGCTGTTTTTT
CASSFEGRDTGELFF
>15|.|TRBV7-2|TRBJ2-2|.
TGTGCCAGCAGCTTAGTAGCAGGGAACACCGGGGAGCTGTTTTTT
CASSLVAGNTGELFF
>17|.|TRBV6-1|TRBJ2-2|.
TGTGCCAGCAGTGACACAAGCCGGGGTTTGAACACCGGGGAGCTGTTTTTT
CASSDTSRGLNTGELFF
>15|TRBD1|TRBV5-1|TRBJ2-7|.
TGCGCCAGCAGCCCCAGTCCGGGACAGGGGTACGAGCAGTACTTC
CASSPSPGQGYEQYF
>11|.|TRBV28|TRBJ2-1|.
TGTGCCACCAAGGGTTACAATGAGCAGTTCTTC
CATKGYNEQFF
>13|.|TRBV2|TRBJ2-4|.
TGTGCCAGCAGGGGAGTAGCCAAAAACATTCAGTACTTC
CASRGVAKNIQYF
>10|.|TRBV29-1|TRBJ1-2|.
TGCAGCGCTGGACAGTATGGCTACACCTTC
CSAGQYGYTF
>15|TRBD1|TRBV5-1|TRBJ1-2|.
TGCGCCAGCAGTTCCTCCGGGACAGGGGTTGATGGCTACACCTTC
CASSSSGTGVDGYTF
>13|.|TRBV19|TRBJ2-7|.
TGTGCCAGTACCGGGGGAAATCGCTACGAGCAGTACTTC
CASTGGNRYEQYF
>15|.|TRBV4-1|TRBJ2-3|.
TGCGCCAGCAGCTCGCAGGGCTCCCCCAGAGATACGCAGTATTTT
CASSSQGSPRDTQYF
>15|.|TRBV7-7|TRBJ2-6|.
TGTGCCAGCAGTCCAGGGGTGACTGGGGCCAACGTCCTGACTTTC
CASSPGVTGANVLTF
>14|.|TRBV2|TRBJ2-2|.
TGTGCCAGCGGAGTAGAGACACACACCGGGGAGCTGTTTTTT
CASGVETHTGELFF
>15|.|TRBV4-2|TRBJ2-1|once
TGTGCCAGCAGCCAAGATGGGAACTACCCTAATGAGCAGTTCTTC
CASSQDGNYPNEQFF
>16|.|TRBV5-1|TRBJ2-7|.
TGCGCCAGCAGCTTAGGGTGGTCAGGGGGGGCCTACGAGCAGTACTTC
CASSLGWSGGAYEQYF
>15|TRBD1|TRBV28|TRBJ1-5|.
TGTGCCAGCATTCGGGCAGGGGGCTCTTATCAGCCCCAGCATTTT
CASIRAGGSYQPQHF
>13|.|TRBV29-1|TRBJ2-3|.
TGCAGCGTTGGTGCCCAGCTAACAGATACGCAGTATTTT
CSVGAQLTDTQYF
>16|.|TRBV5-6|TRBJ1-5|.
TGTGCCAGCAGCTTGAATCAGGGCTGGGTTAATCAGCCCCAGCATTTT
CASSLNQGWVNQPQHF
>13|.|TRBV12-5|TRBJ1-2|.
TGTGCTAGTGCAGGGGCTGAGGGCTATGGCTACACCTTC
CASAGAEGYGYTF
>15|.|TRBV7-2|TRBJ2-5|once
TGTGCCAGCAGCTTAGCGCTATCAAGAGAAGAGACCCAGTACTTC
CASSLALSREETQYF
>13|.|TRBV6-1|TRBJ1-2|.
TGTGCCAGCAGTGAATTGCTGGACTATGGCTACACCTTC
CASSELLDYGYTF